A selection of T cell receptor beta chains follows, all from one sample in a study of CD8 T cells in Susac syndrome. TCRdb independently ran MiXCR on the immunoSEQ multiplex PCR reads; one entry per CDR3 protein. The sample lists some 110,000 distinct CDR3 sequences; 90% to 95% were seen once. The specimen sequenced was CD4+ T cells from PBMCs. Receptor source: a human donor with multiple sclerosis. The CDR3 runs from the conserved cysteine through the conserved F or W. Fields, in order: D gene, J gene, V gene, clone size, CDR3 DNA, CDR3 protein. The D gene is left open where the match is weak. Clone size is given for some rows only: seen once, a few or many times, or a class if the clone is expanded.

NA	TRBJ2-6	TRBV4-1	NA	TGCGCCAGCAGCCCCGCGAAAGTTTCTGGGGCCAACGTCCTGACTTTC	CASSPAKVSGANVLTF
NA	TRBJ2-5	TRBV30	NA	TGTGCCTGGAGTGTCACCGGGCCGGGAGAGACCCAGTACTTC	CAWSVTGPGETQYF
NA	TRBJ1-5	TRBV6-1	NA	TGTGCCAGCAGTGACCAGGACAGCTATTATCAGCCCCAGCATTTT	CASSDQDSYYQPQHF
NA	TRBJ2-7	TRBV12-3/TRBV12-4	once	TGTGCCAGCAGTTCTTATCCGGTCAGACCTTACGAGCAGTACTTC	CASSSYPVRPYEQYF
NA	TRBJ1-2	TRBV6-4	NA	TGTGCCAGCAGTGAAGGCGAACGATATGGCTACACCTTC	CASSEGERYGYTF
NA	TRBJ1-2	TRBV6-5	NA	TGTGCCAGCAGCTTCGGACAGTCGTGGGGCTACACCTTC	CASSFGQSWGYTF
NA	TRBJ1-2	TRBV7-3	NA	TGTGCCAGCAGCTCTTCAGGGGACGGCTATGGCTACACCTTC	CASSSSGDGYGYTF
NA	TRBJ1-2	TRBV7-9	NA	TGTGCCAGCAGCTTAGAATCCAGAAACTATGGCTACACCTTC	CASSLESRNYGYTF
TRBD1	TRBJ2-7	TRBV5-1	NA	TGCGCCAGCAGCTTGGACAACGGACAGGGGCAGTACTTC	CASSLDNGQGQYF
NA	TRBJ2-2	TRBV4-2	NA	TGTGCCAGCAGCCAAGTGCGAGGGGAGATGAACACCGGGGAGCTGTTTTTT	CASSQVRGEMNTGELFF
TRBD2	TRBJ2-3	TRBV20-1	NA	TGCAGTGCTAGAGGAATGGGGGGGAGAACAGATACGCAGTATTTT	CSARGMGGRTDTQYF
NA	TRBJ1-5	TRBV4-1	once	TGCGCCAGCAGCCAAATTGTACAGTCTATGCCCCAGCATTTT	CASSQIVQSMPQHF
NA	TRBJ2-4	TRBV6-6	NA	TGTGCCAGCAGCCGAGAACGTCCGGGGGCCATGGACTTC	CASSRERPGAMDF